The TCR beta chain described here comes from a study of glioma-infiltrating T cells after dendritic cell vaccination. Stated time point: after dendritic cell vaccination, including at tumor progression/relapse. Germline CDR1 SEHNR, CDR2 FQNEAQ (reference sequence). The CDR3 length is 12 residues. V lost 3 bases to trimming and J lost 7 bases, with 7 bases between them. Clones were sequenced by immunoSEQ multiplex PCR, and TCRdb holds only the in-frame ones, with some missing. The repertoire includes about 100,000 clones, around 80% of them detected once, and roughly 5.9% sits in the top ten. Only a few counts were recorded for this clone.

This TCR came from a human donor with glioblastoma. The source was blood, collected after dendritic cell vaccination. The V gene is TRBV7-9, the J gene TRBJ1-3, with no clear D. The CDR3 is CASSFGSNTIYF. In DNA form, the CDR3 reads TGTGCCAGCAGCTTCGGGTCCAACACCATATATTTT.